Listed here are 28 T cell receptor beta chains from one sample, sequenced in a study of T-cell memory formation after mild COVID-19. Using its own MiXCR run on the 5' RACE reads, TCRdb lists one record per CDR3 protein. The sample lists around 140,000 distinct CDR3 sequences, roughly 21% occurring once. Sequenced material: PBMCs or a T cell subset sorted from them (not recorded which). These receptors were obtained from an adult woman who had mild COVID-19 (a few samples of this study predate the infection). Cell type and time point are not known.

The sample holds many counts of this clonotype. CDR3 nucleotide sequence: TGTGCCAGCAGTTTAGGGAGGCCCGGGGCCAACGTCCTGACTTTC. It encodes CASSLGRPGANVLTF. The chain carries TRBV27 and TRBJ2-6; weak D call: TRBD2 (6 bases). This CDR3 contains 15 residues. Germline V gene sequence: CDR1 MNHEY, CDR2 SMNVEV (reference sequence). V was trimmed by 2 bases and J by 4 bases, leaving 9 bases between them.

This clonotype occurred a few times. The J gene is TRBJ2-7, the V gene TRBV4-2; 9 bases map to TRBD1. The ends lost 1 base at V and 6 bases at J; junction bases unmatched: 7. This CDR3 is built from 15 residues. Germline-derived CDR1 and CDR2 are LGHNA and YNFKEQ. The CDR3 DNA reads TGTGCCAGCAGCCAAGCCGGGACAGGGCCTCGCGAGCAGTACTTC. This codes for CASSQAGTGPREQYF.

This clonotype was observed a handful of times. The V and J genes are TRBV11-2 and TRBJ1-1, with TRBD1 identical over 7 bases. The trim removed 6 bases at V and 5 bases at J, leaving 12 bases unmatched. CDR3 size: 15 residues. Per germline, CDR1 SGHAT and CDR2 FQNNGV. In DNA form, the CDR3 reads TGTGCCAGCAGTCATAATTCAGGGGGAAAGACTGAAGCTTTCTTT. Amino acids: CASSHNSGGKTEAFF.

In its sample, this clonotype was seen once. The genes are TRBV3-1 and TRBJ1-1, with D possibly being TRBD1 (5 bases). Germline CDR1 is LGHDT and CDR2 is YNNKEL (reference sequence). This CDR3 is 15 amino acids long. Trimming shortened V by 1 base and J by 1 base, and 10 bases separated the two germline ends. CDR3 sequence (DNA): TGTGCCAGCAGCCAAGCAATGAGGGGGAACACTGAAGCTTTCTTT. Amino acids: CASSQAMRGNTEAFF.

This clonotype was observed a few times. The gene calls are TRBV7-8 and TRBJ2-2; perhaps TRBD1 as D (6 bases). The CDR3 extends over 18 amino acids. The germline V gene has CDR1 SGHVS and CDR2 FQNEAQ. Trimming stripped 6 bases from V and 1 base from J, with 21 bases between. The CDR3 loop is CASRGHLGFLLNTGELFF. The CDR3 nucleotides are TGTGCCAGCAGGGGACACTTAGGGTTCCTCCTGAACACCGGGGAGCTGTTTTTT. The full variable domain, with the rest looked up from reference TRBV7-8 and TRBJ2-2, is GAGVSQSPRYKVAKRGQDVALRCDPISGHVSLFWYQQALGQGPEFLTYFQNEAQLDKSGLPSDRFFAERPEGSVSTLKIQRTQQEDSAVYLCASRGHLGFLLNTGELFFGEGSRLTVL.

This clonotype was seen a handful of times. The gene calls are TRBV24-1 and TRBJ2-1; a weak D match, TRBD2 (5 bases). V gave up 4 bases and J gave up 8 bases, with 14 bases separating them. The CDR3 sequence is 14 residues long. Germline V gives CDR1 KGHDR, CDR2 SFDVKD. The CDR3: CATSEKMGVHEQFF. The CDR3 nucleotides read TGTGCCACCAGTGAGAAAATGGGAGTCCATGAGCAGTTCTTC.

This clonotype was counted between two and nine times. The chain is built from TRBV7-2 and TRBJ1-1; D is undetermined. Germline lookup yields CDR1 SGHTA and CDR2 FQGNSA. Trimming pared 1 base from V and 2 bases from J, leaving 8 bases between. This CDR3 spans 14 amino acids. CDR3 nucleotides: TGTGCCAGCAGCTTAGGTCCGGGAAACACTGAAGCTTTCTTT. Protein: CASSLGPGNTEAFF.

The chain has TRBV19 and TRBJ2-7; weak D call: TRBD2 (6 bases). The CDR3 covers 13 residues. Per the germline V gene, CDR1 is LNHDA and CDR2 is SQIVND (reference sequence). Trimming shortened V by 5 bases and J by 4 bases, and 12 bases separated the two germline ends. CDR3 residues: CASSALSGYEQYF. As DNA, the CDR3 is TGTGCCAGTAGTGCTTTAAGCGGGTACGAGCAGTACTTC.

Details on this clonotype: A single base separates this from a much larger clone, so it may be a read error. V and J are TRBV20-1 and TRBJ2-3; 12 bases are a match to TRBD2. The V gene's germline CDR1 is DFQATT and CDR2 SNEGSKA (reference sequence). The CDR3 contains 16 residues. The CDR3 is CSARSPGLAGTDTRYF. The DNA of the CDR3 is TGCAGTGCTAGGTCGCCGGGACTAGCGGGCACAGATACGCGGTATTTT.

The chain joins TRBV5-1 to TRBJ2-7, with TRBD1 matching over 8 bases. The junction had 7 bases not matched to a gene; V was cut back by 5 bases and J by 0 bases. This CDR3 is built from 15 residues. The germline V gene has CDR1 SGHRS and CDR2 YFSETQ. CDR3 in amino acids: CASSDRGGLSYEQYF. The CDR3 DNA sequence: TGCGCCAGCAGTGACAGGGGCGGACTCTCCTACGAGCAGTACTTC.

This clonotype has more than one count but fewer than ten. One end of the junction does not line up with germline, which may come from a read error. CDR3 loop: CASSLMVAGVTNF. In DNA, the CDR3 is TGCGCCAGCAGCTTGATGGTAGCGGGAGTAACGAACTTC. The chain employs TRBV5-1 and TRBJ2-5; 9 bases map to TRBD2. The CDR3 has 13 amino acids. Germline V gene lookup returns CDR1 SGHRS and CDR2 YFSETQ.

The chain carries TRBV7-9 and TRBJ2-6, with 9 bases fitting TRBD1. Germline loops: CDR1 SEHNR, CDR2 FQNEAQ (reference sequence). This CDR3 contains 17 residues. The trim removed 5 bases at V and 1 base at J, leaving 6 bases unmatched. The CDR3 DNA sequence: TGTGCCAGCAGCCCGGGACAGGGTAGATCTGGGGCCAACGTCCTGACTTTC. It codes for CASSPGQGRSGANVLTF.

The gene calls are TRBV12-3 or TRBV12-4 and TRBJ2-5; TRBD1 is a possible D gene (6 bases). The CDR3 loop spans 13 amino acids. V was clipped by 5 bases and J by 5 bases, with 12 bases between them. DNA for the CDR3: TGTGCCAGCAGTCCCAGGGGCGGGGAGACCCAGTACTTC. Amino acids: CASSPRGGETQYF.

A few counts support this clonotype. V is TRBV18 and J is TRBJ2-7; D is possibly TRBD2 (6 bases). The CDR3 spans 17 residues. Trimming cost V 2 bases and J 1 base, with 18 bases left between them. CDR1 and CDR2 (germline): KGHSH, LQKENI. The CDR3 DNA reads TGTGCCAGCTCACCAGGATCGGTAACCGCGGGATCCTACGAGCAGTACTTC. As protein: CASSPGSVTAGSYEQYF.

This clonotype was detected a few times. This sequence joins TRBV5-1 and TRBJ2-2; D gene unclear. V was pared by 3 bases and J by 4 bases, with 7 bases between. The CDR3 extends over 13 amino acids. Germline V gene sequence: CDR1 SGHRS, CDR2 YFSETQ. The CDR3 loop reads CASSWEPTGELFF. DNA for the CDR3: TGCGCCAGCAGCTGGGAACCCACCGGGGAGCTGTTTTTT. Full variable domain (outside the CDR3, taken from reference TRBV5-1 and TRBJ2-2): KAGVTQTPRYLIKTRGQQVTLSCSPISGHRSVSWYQQTPGQGLQFLFEYFSETQRNKGNFPGRFSGRQFSNSRSEMNVSTLELGDSALYLCASSWEPTGELFFGEGSRLTVL.

The chain carries TRBV25-1 and TRBJ2-1, with D tentatively TRBD2 (7 bases). There are 14 residues in the CDR3. V dropped 10 bases and J dropped 6 bases, with 19 bases sitting between them. Germline loops: CDR1 MGHDK, CDR2 SYGVNS. The CDR3: CATQGGLPGNEQFF. CDR3 coding DNA: TGTGCCACCCAAGGGGGACTACCCGGCAATGAGCAGTTCTTC.

The chain employs TRBV9 and TRBJ2-1; TRBD2 might be the D (5 bases). Trimming took off 5 bases at V and 7 bases at J, with 10 bases between the two ends. The germline V gene encodes CDR1 SGDLS and CDR2 YYNGEE. CDR3 size: 12 residues. CDR3 region: CASRGGVNEQFF. DNA of the CDR3: TGTGCCAGCAGAGGAGGAGTGAATGAGCAGTTCTTC.

The V gene is TRBV7-9, the J gene TRBJ1-5, with TRBD1 identical over 8 bases. CDR3 length: 14 residues. The V segment lost 5 bases and the J segment 6 bases; nucleotides outside the gene matches: 6. Looked up from germline, CDR1 is SEHNR and CDR2 is FQNEAQ (reference sequence). The CDR3 region has the DNA TGTGCCAGCAGCGCCGGGACAGGACGTCAGCCCCAGCATTTT. Translation gives CASSAGTGRQPQHF.

The chain combines TRBV20-1 with TRBJ2-6; no clear D. The V and J ends lost 3 bases and 0 bases respectively, with 9 bases between them. CDR1 is DFQATT and CDR2 is SNEGSKA in the germline V gene (reference sequence). This CDR3 has 15 amino acids. The CDR3 spells CSASYGPSGANVLTF. Here the CDR3 DNA reads TGCAGTGCTAGCTACGGCCCCTCTGGGGCCAACGTCCTGACTTTC.

This clonotype was seen a few times. The chain has TRBV7-2 and TRBJ2-7; D is undetermined. Trimming left V 5 bases short and J 3 bases short, with 11 bases between. CDR1 is SGHTA, CDR2 FQGNSA, per germline. The CDR3 runs to 13 residues. DNA for the CDR3: TGTGCCAGCAGCCCGGACGGCTACTACGAGCAGTACTTC. Its translation is CASSPDGYYEQYF.

V usage is TRBV7-2 and J usage is TRBJ1-2; a weak D match, TRBD1 (6 bases). The length of the CDR3 is 14 residues. The V and J ends lost 5 bases and 2 bases respectively, with 12 bases between them. Looked up from germline, CDR1 is SGHTA and CDR2 is FQGNSA. DNA for the CDR3: TGTGCCAGCAGCCCCGGGGGCGAGAACTATGGCTACACCTTC. Its translation: CASSPGGENYGYTF.

The chain links TRBV4-1 to TRBJ2-2; 9 bases align to TRBD2. The length of the CDR3 is 18 residues. The V gene end was trimmed by 1 base and the J gene end by 1 base; junction bases not matched to a gene: 7. Looked up from germline, CDR1 is MGHRA and CDR2 is YSYEKL. CDR3 sequence: CASSQGTLAGLNTGELFF. DNA of the CDR3: TGCGCCAGCAGCCAAGGAACACTAGCGGGTTTGAACACCGGGGAGCTGTTTTTT.

The chain recombines TRBV29-1 with TRBJ2-3, with TRBD1 matching over 10 bases. The V gene end was trimmed by 6 bases and the J gene end by 3 bases; junction bases not matched to a gene: 3. CDR3 length: 13 residues. Germline loops: CDR1 SQVTM, CDR2 ANQGSEA. The CDR3 DNA reads TGCAGCGTGGCGGGACAGGGGACAGATACGCAGTATTTT. Amino acids: CSVAGQGTDTQYF.

CDR3 in amino acids: CATSDPHLGELFF. Written as DNA, the CDR3 is TGTGCCACCAGTGATCCTCACTTGGGGGAGCTGTTTTTT. The chain links TRBV24-1 to TRBJ2-2; D is undetermined. V gave up 3 bases and J gave up 8 bases, with 9 bases separating them. The CDR3 length is 13 residues. Germline V gene sequence: CDR1 KGHDR, CDR2 SFDVKD.

This clonotype was observed a few times. This chain links TRBV5-8 with TRBJ1-5, with D tentatively TRBD1 (6 bases). Germline-derived CDR1 and CDR2 are SGHTS and YDEGEE. The V end lost 4 bases, the J end lost 7 bases, and 12 bases lay between the germline ends. The CDR3 consists of 13 residues. The CDR3 DNA is TGTGCCAGCAGCACCCGGACAGCCCAGCCCCAGCATTTT. Protein sequence: CASSTRTAQPQHF.

The chain recombines TRBV12-3 or TRBV12-4 with TRBJ2-7; unclear D gene. Trimming removed 4 bases from V and 5 bases from J, with 12 bases in between. The CDR3 contains 13 residues. The CDR3 is CASSSGRNHEQYF. The CDR3, as DNA: TGTGCCAGCAGTTCTGGAAGGAACCACGAGCAGTACTTC.

The sample holds a few counts of this clonotype. The CDR3 coding sequence is TGTGCCAGCAGTTTAGAGCTTATGGCGAACAATGAGCAGTTCTTC. It is translated as CASSLELMANNEQFF. The chain has TRBV12-3 or TRBV12-4 and TRBJ2-1; D is unclear. This CDR3 contains 15 residues. Deletions cut 1 base from V and 5 bases from J, with 12 bases between.

The chain links TRBV4-3 to TRBJ2-1, with D hard to call. The CDR3 sequence is 13 residues long. V was clipped by 4 bases and J by 5 bases, with 9 bases between them. Per the germline V gene, CDR1 is LGHNA and CDR2 is YSLEER. In DNA, the CDR3 is TGCGCCAGCAGCCGCCAAGAGGACAATGAGCAGTTCTTC. Protein product: CASSRQEDNEQFF.